This entry lists 26 T cell receptor beta chains sequenced from one sample in a study of chemoradiotherapy in HPV16-positive cancers. Libraries were prepared by immunoSEQ multiplex PCR; TCRdb keeps only in-frame clonotypes and omits some of them. The table has tens of thousands of clones, approximately 84% seen once. Here the sequenced sample was blood, taken from a patient who underwent chemoradiotherapy. Receptors originate from a human donor with HPV-associated anogenital cancer.

The chain employs TRBV12-5 and TRBJ2-6; D is undetermined. This CDR3 comprises 13 residues. Between the trimmed V and J ends, which lost 5 bases and 7 bases, there was a span of 9 bases. CDR1 is LGHNT, CDR2 FRNRAP, per germline. The CDR3: CASGNLVANVLTF. In DNA, the CDR3 is TGTGCTAGTGGTAACCTGGTAGCCAACGTCCTGACTTTC.

The chain carries TRBV5-1 and TRBJ2-2; 8 bases map to TRBD1. The CDR3 runs to 15 residues. V dropped 3 bases and J dropped 4; count of bases not matched to a gene: 5. Germline assignment: CDR1 SGHRS and CDR2 YFSETQ. CDR3 DNA: TGCGCCAGCAGCTCTAGGACAGGGTCCACCGGGGAGCTGTTTTTT. Translated, it gives CASSSRTGSTGELFF. Filled out from reference TRBV5-1 and TRBJ2-2, the complete variable domain reads KAGVTQTPRYLIKTRGQQVTLSCSPISGHRSVSWYQQTPGQGLQFLFEYFSETQRNKGNFPGRFSGRQFSNSRSEMNVSTLELGDSALYLCASSSRTGSTGELFFGEGSRLTVL.

Points on this clone: The junction departs from germline at one end; a sequencing error may be responsible. This sample includes further DNA sequences coding for the same CDR3. The chain is built from TRBV7-3 and TRBJ2-1, with 7 bases fitting TRBD1. This CDR3 spans 15 amino acids. Germline CDR1 SGHTA, CDR2 FQGTGA. The CDR3 region has the DNA TGTGCCAGCAGCAGGGGGACAGCCTCCTACAATGAGCAATTCTTC. This encodes CASSRGTASYNEQFF.

The rearrangement uses TRBV5-4 and TRBJ2-3, with 9 bases matching TRBD1. V shed 2 bases and J 4 bases; nucleotides not matched to a gene: 2. Germline-derived CDR1 and CDR2 are SGHNT and YYREEE (reference sequence). CDR3 length: 14 residues. In nucleotides, the CDR3 is TGTGCCAGCAGCTTAAGACAGGGGGCAGATACGCAGTATTTT. Translation gives CASSLRQGADTQYF.

This chain uses TRBV19 with TRBJ2-3, with D perhaps matching TRBD2 (6 bases). The CDR3 loop spans 18 amino acids. Trimming shortened V by 3 bases and J by 6 bases, and 25 bases separated the two germline ends. Germline V lookup: CDR1 LNHDA, CDR2 SQIVND (reference sequence). CDR3 bases: TGTGCCAGTAGTATGGGATGGAGGGGACGGAGGGCCCTGGATACGCAGTATTTT. Translated, it gives CASSMGWRGRRALDTQYF.

The CDR3 sequence is CASSIRASRPNEQYF. The CDR3 bases are TGTGCCAGTAGTATCCGGGCCTCTAGGCCCAACGAGCAGTACTTC. The V gene is TRBV19, the J gene TRBJ2-7; D is undetermined. Germline CDR1 and CDR2: LNHDA and SQIVND (reference sequence). With 3 bases removed from V and 5 bases from J, the gap between germline ends came to 17 bases. The CDR3 consists of 15 residues.

This chain uses TRBV7-2 with TRBJ2-1; TRBD1 matches at 10 bases. CDR3 length: 16 amino acids. CDR1 SGHTA and CDR2 FQGNSA come from the germline V gene. V shed 5 bases, J shed 1 base, and the junction held 5 bases outside the gene matches. The CDR3 is CASSTRTGGSYNEQFF. The CDR3 nucleotides read TGTGCCAGCAGCACCCGGACAGGGGGGTCCTACAATGAGCAGTTCTTC.

V usage is TRBV7-2 and J usage is TRBJ1-2, with a possible D match to TRBD1 (5 bases). The CDR3 loop spans 13 amino acids. Deletions cut 4 bases from V and 2 bases from J, with 8 bases between. The germline CDR1 and CDR2 sequences are SGHTA and FQGNSA. CDR3 nucleotide sequence: TGTGCCAGCAGCTCGGGACCGAACTATGGCTACACCTTC. The encoded protein is CASSSGPNYGYTF.

The rearrangement joins TRBV21-1 to TRBJ2-7; TRBD1, as called in the table, went unchecked against the DNA. TRBV21-1 is an annotated pseudogene. The CDR3 has 15 amino acids. CDR3 coding DNA: TGTGCCAGCAGTCCCCCGCGCAGGGGTGCCTACGAGCAGTACTTC. Translating it yields CASSPPRRGAYEQYF.

This chain joins TRBV10-1 and TRBJ2-3; TRBD2 matches at 8 bases. Losses at the gene ends were 3 bases for V and 2 bases for J; bases not matched to a gene: 4. The CDR3 has 15 residues. Per the germline V gene, CDR1 is WNHNN and CDR2 is SYGVQD (reference sequence). Here the CDR3 reads CASSDGGGPTDTQYF. The CDR3 coding sequence is TGCGCCAGCAGTGACGGGGGGGGCCCCACAGATACGCAGTATTTT.

The chain carries TRBV30 and TRBJ1-1; tentative D call: TRBD1 (6 bases). This CDR3 comprises 13 residues. The ends were cut back, 4 bases at V and 6 bases at J, with 15 bases in the middle. Germline-derived CDR1 and CDR2 are GTSNPN and SVGIG (reference sequence). CDR3 amino acids: CAWKEGGAAEAFF. In DNA, the CDR3 is TGTGCCTGGAAGGAAGGGGGGGCGGCTGAAGCTTTCTTT. The full variable domain, rest sourced from reference TRBV30 and TRBJ1-1, is SQTIHQWPATLVQPVGSPLSLECTVEGTSNPNLYWYRQAAGRGLQLLFYSVGIGQISSEVPQNLSASRPQDRQFILSSKKLLLSDSGFYLCAWKEGGAAEAFFGQGTRLTVV.

This sequence joins TRBV7-8 and TRBJ2-1; 9 bases align to TRBD1. V was clipped by 10 bases and J by 7 bases; unmatched bases: 11. The CDR3 is 14 amino acids. Germline-derived CDR1 and CDR2 are SGHVS and FQNEAQ. For the CDR3, the DNA is TGTGCCACTATTAAGACAGGGGGTAGAAATGAGCAGTTCTTC. Translation: CATIKTGGRNEQFF.

The chain is built from TRBV6-5 and TRBJ1-6; weak D call: TRBD1 (6 bases). CDR1 and CDR2 from the germline V gene are MNHEY and SVGAGI. The CDR3 has 15 amino acids. V lost 5 bases, J lost 7 bases, and 15 bases lay in between. CDR3 in amino acids: CASSNHRAQNSPLHF. The CDR3 DNA is TGTGCCAGCAGTAACCACAGGGCCCAGAATTCACCCCTCCACTTT.

This rearrangement joins TRBV7-7 to TRBJ1-5; D is ambiguous. CDR1 and CDR2 from the germline V gene are SSHAT and FNYEAQ (reference sequence). Trimming took off 5 bases at V and 0 bases at J, with 11 bases between the two ends. The CDR3 loop spans 15 amino acids. DNA for the CDR3: TGTGCCAGCAGCAACGACACGAATAGCAATCAGCCCCAGCATTTT. Protein product: CASSNDTNSNQPQHF.

The chain employs TRBV6-5 and TRBJ2-1; D remains ambiguous. Germline CDR1 is MNHEY and CDR2 is SVGAGI. This CDR3 has 16 residues. V was clipped by 4 bases and J by 1 base, with 14 bases between them. CDR3 bases: TGTGCCAGCAGTTTAGGGCGCCGCCTTTCCTACAATGAGCAGTTCTTC. Encoded protein: CASSLGRRLSYNEQFF.

Written as DNA, the CDR3 is TGTGCCAGTAGTATATTGCAGGGGACCAAAAACATTCAGTACTTC. Translating gives CASSILQGTKNIQYF. This rearrangement joins TRBV19 to TRBJ2-4; D may be TRBD1 (6 bases). This CDR3 region has 15 residues. Germline loops: CDR1 LNHDA, CDR2 SQIVND (reference sequence). With 2 bases removed from V and 2 bases from J, the gap between germline ends came to 10 bases.

The chain couples TRBV11-3 to TRBJ2-1, with 7 bases lining up with TRBD2. J gave up 9 bases and V 5 bases, and 16 bases lay outside the gene matches. CDR1 is SGHNT and CDR2 is YENEEA in the germline V gene. The CDR3 has 16 residues. The CDR3 nucleotides read TGTGCCAGCAGCCCTCGAGAGGGCCGCGGGGGAGGTGAGCAGTTCTTC. It encodes CASSPREGRGGGEQFF. Together with reference TRBV11-3 and TRBJ2-1, the CDR3 gives the full variable domain: EAGVVQSPRYKIIEKKQPVAFWCNPISGHNTLYWYLQNLGQGPELLIRYENEEAVDDSQLPKDRFSAERLKGVDSTLKIQPAELGDSAVYLCASSPREGRGGGEQFFGPGTRLTVL.

The chain couples TRBV7-6 to TRBJ2-5; either TRBD1 or TRBD2 may supply D (5 bases each). There are 15 residues in the CDR3. Trimming took 4 bases from V and 2 from J, leaving 14 bases between them. Germline CDR1 and CDR2: SGHVS and FNYEAQ. The CDR3 nucleotides read TGTGCCAGCAGCTCCCCCCGGGGCGGGCAAGAGACCCAGTACTTC. The encoded protein is CASSSPRGGQETQYF.

The chain uses TRBV15 and TRBJ1-1; no definite D call. The V gene's germline CDR1 is LNHNV and CDR2 YYDKDF (reference sequence). The CDR3 runs 12 residues. The germline V and J ends were trimmed by 7 bases and 5 bases, with 11 bases remaining between them. The CDR3 spells CATTYNGTEAFF. The CDR3 coding sequence is TGTGCCACCACCTATAACGGGACTGAAGCTTTCTTT.

V is TRBV25-1 and J is TRBJ1-1; TRBD1 matches at 7 bases. Germline CDR1 is MGHDK and CDR2 is SYGVNS. This CDR3 spans 15 amino acids. V lost 1 base, J lost 5 bases, and 7 bases stayed unmatched. Here the CDR3 DNA reads TGTGCCAGCAGTGAATCCGACAGGGAAGGTACTGAAGCTTTCTTT. This sequence encodes CASSESDREGTEAFF.

This chain uses TRBV6-6 with TRBJ1-2; D gene ambiguous. This CDR3 spans 13 amino acids. Trimming stripped 6 bases from V and 2 bases from J, with 10 bases between. CDR1 and CDR2 (germline): MNHNY, SVGAGI (reference sequence). The CDR3 sequence is CASSFSTNYGYTF. The CDR3 bases are TGTGCCAGCAGCTTTAGTACCAACTATGGCTACACCTTC.

The chain couples TRBV28 to TRBJ2-7; D may be TRBD1 or TRBD2 (5 bases each). The germline CDR1 and CDR2 sequences are MDHEN and SYDVKM. V shed 4 bases and J shed 4 bases, with 8 bases lying between them. The length of the CDR3 is 12 residues. CDR3 region: CASSSGAYEQYF. The CDR3 DNA follows: TGTGCCAGCAGTTCCGGGGCGTACGAGCAGTACTTC.

This clone was picked up one time. V usage is TRBV11-2 and J usage is TRBJ2-2; 15 positions agree with TRBD2. The CDR3 sequence is 17 residues long. V lost 4 bases and J lost 7; bases outside the gene matches: 7. CDR1 is SGHAT, CDR2 FQNNGV, per germline. CDR3 nucleotides: TGTGCCAGCAGCTCTTGGGGACTAGCGGGGGGTGACGGGGAGCTGTTTTTT. It codes for CASSSWGLAGGDGELFF.

The V call is TRBV4-1, the J call TRBJ1-2, with D unclear. V lost 4 bases to trimming and J lost 8 bases, with 20 bases between them. Germline V CDR1 and CDR2: MGHRA, YSYEKL. The CDR3 runs to 15 residues. CDR3 sequence (DNA): TGCGCCAGCAGCCCCCCCCGAGGGTCCGAGGCGGGCTACACCTTC. Protein sequence: CASSPPRGSEAGYTF.

The DNA of the CDR3 is TGTGCCAGCTCTCTAGGAGGGGGGGACTATGGCTACACCTTC. Translating it yields CASSLGGGDYGYTF. The V gene is TRBV28, the J gene TRBJ1-2, with D perhaps matching TRBD1 (6 bases). This CDR3 is 14 amino acids long. The V gene's germline CDR1 is MDHEN and CDR2 SYDVKM. Trimming cost V 8 bases and J 3 bases, with 16 bases left between them.

This rearrangement joins TRBV7-3 to TRBJ2-7; D gene ambiguous. Germline CDR1 SGHTA, CDR2 FQGTGA. The CDR3 spans 14 residues. Trimming removed 0 bases at V and 4 bases at J, with 10 bases between. The CDR3 DNA reads as TGTGCCAGCAGCTTAACTGTAGGATTATACGAGCAGTACTTC. Amino acids: CASSLTVGLYEQYF.